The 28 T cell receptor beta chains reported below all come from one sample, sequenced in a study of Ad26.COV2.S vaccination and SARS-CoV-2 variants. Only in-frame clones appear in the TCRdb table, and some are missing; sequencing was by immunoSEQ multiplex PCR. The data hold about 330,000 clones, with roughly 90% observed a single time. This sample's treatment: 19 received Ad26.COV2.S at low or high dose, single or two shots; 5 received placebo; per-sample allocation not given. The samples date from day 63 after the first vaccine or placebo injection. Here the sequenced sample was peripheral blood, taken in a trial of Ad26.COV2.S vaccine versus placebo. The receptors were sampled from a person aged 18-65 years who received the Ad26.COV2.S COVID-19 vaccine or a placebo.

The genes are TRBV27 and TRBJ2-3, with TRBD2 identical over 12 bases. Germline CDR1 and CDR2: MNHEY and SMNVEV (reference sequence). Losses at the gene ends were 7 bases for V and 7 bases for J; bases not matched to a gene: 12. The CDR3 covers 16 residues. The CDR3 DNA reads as TGTGCCAGCATCGATCTAGCGGGAGGGCCAGTATATACGCAGTATTTT. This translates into CASIDLAGGPVYTQYF.

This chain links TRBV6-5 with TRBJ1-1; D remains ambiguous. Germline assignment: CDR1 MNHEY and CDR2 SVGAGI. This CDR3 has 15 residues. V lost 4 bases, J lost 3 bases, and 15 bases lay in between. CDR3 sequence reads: CASSSYGVTDTEAFF. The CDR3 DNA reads TGTGCCAGCAGTTCATACGGGGTAACGGACACTGAAGCTTTCTTT.

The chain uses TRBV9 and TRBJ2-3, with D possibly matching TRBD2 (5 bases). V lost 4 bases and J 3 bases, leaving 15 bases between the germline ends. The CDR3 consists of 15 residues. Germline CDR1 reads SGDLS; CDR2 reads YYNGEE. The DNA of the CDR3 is TGTGCCAGCAGCCATAGCCTTGGCGGGACAGATACGCAGTATTTT. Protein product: CASSHSLGGTDTQYF.

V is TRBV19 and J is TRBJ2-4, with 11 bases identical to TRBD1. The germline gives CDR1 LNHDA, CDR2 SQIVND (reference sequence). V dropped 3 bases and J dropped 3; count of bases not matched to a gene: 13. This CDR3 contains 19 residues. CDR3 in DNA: TGTGCCAGTAGTATTGTGTTGGACAGGGGGCTTCTGAGCAAAAACATTCAGTACTTC. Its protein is CASSIVLDRGLLSKNIQYF.

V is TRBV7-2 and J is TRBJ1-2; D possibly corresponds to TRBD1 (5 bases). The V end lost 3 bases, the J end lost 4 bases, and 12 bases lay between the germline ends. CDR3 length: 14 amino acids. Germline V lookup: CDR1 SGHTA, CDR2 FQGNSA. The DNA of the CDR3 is TGTGCCAGCAGCTTTGAAGGGGTGACCTATGGCTACACCTTC. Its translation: CASSFEGVTYGYTF. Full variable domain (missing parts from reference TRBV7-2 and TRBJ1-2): GAGVSQSPSNKVTEKGKDVELRCDPISGHTALYWYRQSLGQGLEFLIYFQGNSAPDKSGLPSDRFSAERTGGSVSTLTIQRTQQEDSAVYLCASSFEGVTYGYTFGSGTRLTVV.

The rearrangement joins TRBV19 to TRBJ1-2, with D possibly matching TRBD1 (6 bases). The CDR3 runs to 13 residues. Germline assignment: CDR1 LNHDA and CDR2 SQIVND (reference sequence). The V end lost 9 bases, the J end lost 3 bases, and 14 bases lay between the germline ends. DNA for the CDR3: TGTGCCAGCGGGGGCGACAGCCACTATGGCTACACCTTC. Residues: CASGGDSHYGYTF.

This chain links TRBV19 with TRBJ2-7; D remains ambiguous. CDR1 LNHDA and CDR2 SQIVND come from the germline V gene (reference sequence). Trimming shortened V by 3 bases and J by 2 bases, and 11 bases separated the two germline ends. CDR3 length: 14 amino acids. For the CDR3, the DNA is TGTGCCAGTAGTATCCCGAGGTACCCCTACGAGCAGTACTTC. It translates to CASSIPRYPYEQYF.

The CDR3 is CASSFGQGLGSPLHF. CDR3 nucleotides: TGTGCCAGCAGCTTCGGACAGGGGTTAGGGTCACCCCTCCACTTT. J is TRBJ1-6 and V is TRBV7-2; TRBD1 agrees at 9 bases. V lost 3 bases and J lost 10; bases outside the gene matches: 7. Germline loops: CDR1 SGHTA, CDR2 FQGNSA. The CDR3 contains 15 residues.

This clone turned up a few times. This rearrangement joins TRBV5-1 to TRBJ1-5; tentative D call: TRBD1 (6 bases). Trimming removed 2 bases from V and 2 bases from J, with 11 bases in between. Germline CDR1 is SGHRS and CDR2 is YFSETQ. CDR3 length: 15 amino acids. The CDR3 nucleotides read TGCGCCAGCAGCTTTGGGACAAGAGGCAATCAGCCCCAGCATTTT. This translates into CASSFGTRGNQPQHF.

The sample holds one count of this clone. The CDR3 spells CASSGGTGYSEKLFF. The CDR3 nucleotides are TGCGCCAGCAGCGGGGGAACAGGGTACAGTGAAAAACTGTTTTTT. The chain combines TRBV5-1 with TRBJ1-4, with a possible D match to TRBD1 (6 bases). Germline assignment: CDR1 SGHRS and CDR2 YFSETQ. The CDR3 is 15 amino acids. V was cut by 4 bases and J by 7 bases, with 17 bases left in between.

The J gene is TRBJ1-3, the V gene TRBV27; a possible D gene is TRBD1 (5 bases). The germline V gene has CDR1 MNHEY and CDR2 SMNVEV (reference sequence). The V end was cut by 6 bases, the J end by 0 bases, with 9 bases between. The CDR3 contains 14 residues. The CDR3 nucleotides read TGTGCCAGCAGAGGGACGGACTCTGGAAACACCATATATTTT. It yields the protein CASRGTDSGNTIYF.

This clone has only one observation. The CDR3 region has the DNA TGCGCCAGCAGCGAACCCGGACTAGCCCACAATGAGCAGTTCTTC. Translating it yields CASSEPGLAHNEQFF. The chain recombines TRBV5-1 with TRBJ2-1; 8 bases line up with TRBD2. V gave up 4 bases and J gave up 5 bases; unmatched junction bases: 8. The V gene's germline CDR1 is SGHRS and CDR2 YFSETQ. The length of the CDR3 is 15 residues. The whole variable domain, filled in from reference TRBV5-1 and TRBJ2-1, reads KAGVTQTPRYLIKTRGQQVTLSCSPISGHRSVSWYQQTPGQGLQFLFEYFSETQRNKGNFPGRFSGRQFSNSRSEMNVSTLELGDSALYLCASSEPGLAHNEQFFGPGTRLTVL.

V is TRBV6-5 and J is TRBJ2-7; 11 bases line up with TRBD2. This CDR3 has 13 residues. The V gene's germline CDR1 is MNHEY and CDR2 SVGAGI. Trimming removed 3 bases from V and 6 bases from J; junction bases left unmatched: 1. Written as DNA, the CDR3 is TGTGCCAGCAGTTATACTAGCGGGAGCGAGCAGTACGTC. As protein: CASSYTSGSEQYV.

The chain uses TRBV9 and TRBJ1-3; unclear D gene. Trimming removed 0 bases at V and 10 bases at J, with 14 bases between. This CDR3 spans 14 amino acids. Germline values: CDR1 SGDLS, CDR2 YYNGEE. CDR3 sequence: CASSVDGQWGTIYF. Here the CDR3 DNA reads TGTGCCAGCAGCGTAGACGGCCAGTGGGGAACCATATATTTT.

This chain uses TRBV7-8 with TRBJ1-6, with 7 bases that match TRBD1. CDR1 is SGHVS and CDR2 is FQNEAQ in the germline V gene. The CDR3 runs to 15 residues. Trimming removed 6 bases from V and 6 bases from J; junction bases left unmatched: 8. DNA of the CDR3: TGTGCCAGCAGTAAAGGGGGCGGAGGTAATTCACCCCTCCACTTT. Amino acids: CASSKGGGGNSPLHF.

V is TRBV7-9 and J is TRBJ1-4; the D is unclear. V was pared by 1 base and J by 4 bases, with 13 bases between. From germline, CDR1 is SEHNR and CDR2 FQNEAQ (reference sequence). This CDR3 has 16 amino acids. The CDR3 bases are TGTGCCAGCAGCTTAGGGGGTTTAGCCGGTAATGAAAAACTGTTTTTT. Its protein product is CASSLGGLAGNEKLFF.

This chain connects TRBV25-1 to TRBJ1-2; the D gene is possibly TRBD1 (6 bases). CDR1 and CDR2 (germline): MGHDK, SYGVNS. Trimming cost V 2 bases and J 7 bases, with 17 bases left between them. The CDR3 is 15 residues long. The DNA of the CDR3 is TGTGCCAGCAGTGAAATAGGGGGTTTGTTCCTTGGCTACACCTTC. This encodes CASSEIGGLFLGYTF.

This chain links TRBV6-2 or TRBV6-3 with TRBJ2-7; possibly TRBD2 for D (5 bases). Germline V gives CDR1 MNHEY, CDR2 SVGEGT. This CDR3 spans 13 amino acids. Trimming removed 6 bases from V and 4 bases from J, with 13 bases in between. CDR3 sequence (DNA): TGTGCCAGCAGCTCCGGGATGCGGTACGAGCAGTACTTC. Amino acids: CASSSGMRYEQYF.

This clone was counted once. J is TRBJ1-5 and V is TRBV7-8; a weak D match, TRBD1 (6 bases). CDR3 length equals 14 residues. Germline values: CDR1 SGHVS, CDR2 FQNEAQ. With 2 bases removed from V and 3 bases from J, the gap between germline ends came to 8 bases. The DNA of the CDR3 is TGTGCCAGCAGCTTAACAGGGATCAATCAGCCCCAGCATTTT. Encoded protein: CASSLTGINQPQHF.

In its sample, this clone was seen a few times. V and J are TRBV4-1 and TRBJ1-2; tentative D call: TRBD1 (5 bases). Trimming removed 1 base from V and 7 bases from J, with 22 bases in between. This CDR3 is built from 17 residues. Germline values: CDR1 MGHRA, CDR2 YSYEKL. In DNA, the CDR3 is TGCGCCAGCAGCCAAGTTAATTGGGGCAGGGAAGGATTTGGCTACACCTTC. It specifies CASSQVNWGREGFGYTF.

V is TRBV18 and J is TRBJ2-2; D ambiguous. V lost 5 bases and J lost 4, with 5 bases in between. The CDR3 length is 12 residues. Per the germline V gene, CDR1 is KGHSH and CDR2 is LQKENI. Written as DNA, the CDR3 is TGTGCCAGCTCAAGTTTCACCGGGGAGCTGTTTTTT. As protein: CASSSFTGELFF.

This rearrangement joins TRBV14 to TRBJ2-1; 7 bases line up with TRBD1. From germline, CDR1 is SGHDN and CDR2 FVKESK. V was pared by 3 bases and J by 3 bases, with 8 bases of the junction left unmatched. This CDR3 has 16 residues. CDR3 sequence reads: CASSQLPGTVYNEQFF. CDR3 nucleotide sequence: TGTGCCAGCAGCCAGCTTCCCGGGACAGTCTACAATGAGCAGTTCTTC.

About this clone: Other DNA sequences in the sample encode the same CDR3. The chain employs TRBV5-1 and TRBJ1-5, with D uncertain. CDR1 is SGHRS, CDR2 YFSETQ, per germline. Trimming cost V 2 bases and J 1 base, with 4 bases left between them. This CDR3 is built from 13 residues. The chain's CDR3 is CASSLGSNQPQHF. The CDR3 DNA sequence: TGCGCCAGCAGCTTAGGGAGCAATCAGCCCCAGCATTTT. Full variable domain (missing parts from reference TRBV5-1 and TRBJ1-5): KAGVTQTPRYLIKTRGQQVTLSCSPISGHRSVSWYQQTPGQGLQFLFEYFSETQRNKGNFPGRFSGRQFSNSRSEMNVSTLELGDSALYLCASSLGSNQPQHFGDGTRLSIL.

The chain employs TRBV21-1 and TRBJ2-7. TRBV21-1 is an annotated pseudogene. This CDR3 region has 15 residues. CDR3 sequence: CASSTRRAHSYEQYV. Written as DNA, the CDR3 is TGTGCCAGCAGCACTCGCCGGGCCCACTCCTACGAGCAGTACGTC.

In nucleotides, the CDR3 is TGTGCCAGCAGCTTCGGGGGGCCGGGTTACGAGCAGTACTTC. Translation: CASSFGGPGYEQYF. The chain employs TRBV7-2 and TRBJ2-7, with a possible D match to TRBD2 (7 bases). V was trimmed by 3 bases and J by 4 bases, leaving 13 bases between them. The V gene's germline CDR1 is SGHTA and CDR2 FQGNSA. This CDR3 contains 14 residues.

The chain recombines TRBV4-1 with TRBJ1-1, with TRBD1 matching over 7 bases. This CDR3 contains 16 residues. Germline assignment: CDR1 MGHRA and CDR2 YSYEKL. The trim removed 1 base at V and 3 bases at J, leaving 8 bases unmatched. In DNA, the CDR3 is TGCGCCAGCAGCCAAGCAACAGGGGCCCCGCACACTGAAGCTTTCTTT. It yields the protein CASSQATGAPHTEAFF.

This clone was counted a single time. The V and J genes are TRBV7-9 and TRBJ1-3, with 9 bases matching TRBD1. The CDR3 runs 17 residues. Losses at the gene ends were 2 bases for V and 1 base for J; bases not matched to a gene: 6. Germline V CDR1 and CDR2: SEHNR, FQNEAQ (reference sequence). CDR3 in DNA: TGTGCCAGCAGCTTATCCCGGGACAGGGTATCTGGAAACACCATATATTTT. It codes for CASSLSRDRVSGNTIYF.

DNA for the CDR3: TGTGCCAGCGATTTAGCGGGAGCGGGAGAGACCCAGTACTTC. Translated, it gives CASDLAGAGETQYF. The rearrangement uses TRBV3-1 (or the pseudogene TRBV3-2) and TRBJ2-5; 9 bases are a match to TRBD2. Germline V gene sequence: CDR1 LGHDT, CDR2 YNNKEL (reference sequence). The ends lost 8 bases at V and 4 bases at J; junction bases unmatched: 8. The CDR3 totals 14 residues.